A single sample is the source of the 21 T cell receptor beta chains below, sequenced in a study of PD-1 blockade in classical Hodgkin lymphoma. Assay: immunoSEQ multiplex PCR; the TCRdb copy retains only in-frame clones and omits some. The sample shows 20,000 to 25,000 clones, around 80% of them seen only once. Documented time point: cycle 4 day 1 (C4D1), after around six weeks of nivolumab. Every patient relapsed after autologous stem cell transplantation, and brentuximab vedotin exposure varied. This sample comprised peripheral blood mononuclear cells (PBMCs), obtained before the fourth cycle of nivolumab. The receptors come from a human donor with classical Hodgkin lymphoma.

The J gene is TRBJ2-3, the V gene TRBV15; 8 nucleotides line up with TRBD1. The V gene's germline CDR1 is LNHNV and CDR2 YYDKDF (reference sequence). The CDR3 extends over 16 amino acids. The V gene end was trimmed by 0 bases and the J gene end by 3 bases; junction bases not matched to a gene: 5. The CDR3 protein is CATSRDGQGRTDTQYF. In DNA form, the CDR3 reads TGTGCCACCAGCAGAGATGGACAGGGCAGAACAGATACGCAGTATTTT.

The V and J genes are TRBV2 and TRBJ2-7; tentative D call: TRBD1 (6 bases). The V end was cut by 8 bases, the J end by 4 bases, with 15 bases between. The CDR3 sequence is 13 residues long. CDR1 is SNHLY and CDR2 is FYNNEI in the germline V gene. The CDR3 DNA sequence: TGTGCCAGCGTCGCAGGGGCGGAATACGAGCAGTACTTC. Translating gives CASVAGAEYEQYF.

The chain recombines TRBV5-1 with TRBJ2-1; 13 bases match TRBD2. The CDR3 is made up of 16 amino acids. The germline gives CDR1 SGHRS, CDR2 YFSETQ. With 5 bases clipped from V and 3 bases from J, the junction kept 5 bases outside the gene matches. Here the CDR3 reads CASSLLAGGLYNEQFF. CDR3 coding DNA: TGCGCCAGCAGTCTACTAGCGGGGGGGCTCTACAATGAGCAGTTCTTC.

This chain joins TRBV28 and TRBJ1-1; 8 nucleotides line up with TRBD1. The CDR3 sequence is 14 residues long. With 6 bases clipped from V and 6 bases from J, the junction kept 9 bases outside the gene matches. CDR1 MDHEN and CDR2 SYDVKM come from the germline V gene. The CDR3 DNA reads as TGTGCCAGCAGGGGGACAGGAATGCACCCTGAAGCTTTCTTT. It specifies CASRGTGMHPEAFF. Using reference TRBV28 and TRBJ1-1 for the parts outside the CDR3, the full variable domain is DVKVTQSSRYLVKRTGEKVFLECVQDMDHENMFWYRQDPGLGLRLIYFSYDVKMKEKGDIPEGYSVSREKKERFSLILESASTNQTSMYLCASRGTGMHPEAFFGQGTRLTVV.

This clone was found once. The chain links TRBV27 to TRBJ2-4; no reliable D call. The V and J ends lost 8 bases and 2 bases respectively, with 7 bases between them. CDR1 is MNHEY, CDR2 SMNVEV, per germline (reference sequence). The CDR3 contains 12 residues. In DNA, the CDR3 is TGTGCCAGCTCAATTACCAAAAACATTCAGTACTTC. Protein product: CASSITKNIQYF.

This sequence joins TRBV5-1 and TRBJ2-5; D perhaps matches TRBD2 (5 bases). Trimming stripped 4 bases from V and 5 bases from J, with 15 bases between. The CDR3 runs to 14 residues. Germline V gene data show CDR1 as SGHRS and CDR2 as YFSETQ. CDR3 protein: CASSRDPPVETQYF. In DNA, the CDR3 is TGCGCCAGCAGCCGGGATCCTCCGGTGGAGACCCAGTACTTC.

This chain uses TRBV4-1 with TRBJ2-1; 7 bases map to TRBD2. V lost 4 bases and J lost 8; bases outside the gene matches: 14. The CDR3 consists of 16 residues. From germline, CDR1 is MGHRA and CDR2 YSYEKL. The CDR3 bases are TGCGCCAGCAGCCCCGTTGGCGGGGGACGTTTAGATGAGCAGTTCTTC. Encoded protein: CASSPVGGGRLDEQFF.

The genes are TRBV28 and TRBJ2-2, with TRBD2 matching over 8 bases. The CDR3 is made up of 18 amino acids. Germline assignment: CDR1 MDHEN and CDR2 SYDVKM. After removal of 4 bases from V and 3 bases from J, the junction contained 13 bases not matched to a gene. The CDR3 coding sequence is TGTGCCAGCAGTTCAATCGGGAGCGGGAGTACCTACACCGGGGAGCTGTTTTTT. Its translation: CASSSIGSGSTYTGELFF.

This clone appeared once. This chain links TRBV5-1 with TRBJ2-7; D perhaps matches TRBD2 (6 bases). This CDR3 is 13 amino acids long. The V gene lost 0 bases and the J gene lost 7 bases, with 11 bases spanning the gap. The V gene's germline CDR1 is SGHRS and CDR2 YFSETQ. The CDR3 region has the DNA TGCGCCAGCAGCTTGGAAAGGGGAGGAGAGCAGTACTTC. Protein: CASSLERGGEQYF.

The chain combines TRBV7-3 with TRBJ2-7; 12 nucleotides match TRBD2. This CDR3 spans 16 amino acids. Germline V CDR1 and CDR2: SGHTA, FQGTGA. V lost 6 bases to trimming and J lost 1 base; unmatched junction nucleotides: 7. CDR3 protein: CASSLRLAGVSYEQYF. Here the CDR3 DNA reads TGTGCCAGCAGTTTGAGACTAGCGGGAGTATCCTACGAGCAGTACTTC.

The rearrangement joins TRBV7-9 to TRBJ1-2, with D possibly TRBD1 on 6 matching bases. Per the germline V gene, CDR1 is SEHNR and CDR2 is FQNEAQ (reference sequence). V was shortened by 4 bases and J by 4 bases, with 16 bases between the two germline ends. The length of the CDR3 is 15 residues. CDR3 in amino acids: CASSSSTGIIYGYTF. The DNA of the CDR3 is TGTGCCAGCAGCTCATCGACAGGAATAATCTATGGCTACACCTTC.

This chain joins TRBV27 and TRBJ2-5, with D unclear. V shed 10 bases and J shed 3 bases, with 9 bases lying between them. This CDR3 comprises 11 residues. CDR1 is MNHEY, CDR2 SMNVEV, per germline (reference sequence). CDR3 DNA sequence: TGTGCCACCGGCGTTAAAGAGACCCAGTACTTC. This translates into CATGVKETQYF.

The J gene is TRBJ1-1, the V gene TRBV5-1; 7 nucleotides line up with TRBD1. CDR3 size: 14 residues. From germline, CDR1 is SGHRS and CDR2 YFSETQ. J was trimmed by 1 base and V by 0 bases; bases with no gene match: 0. CDR3 sequence reads: CASSLDRGNTEAFF. DNA for the CDR3: TGCGCCAGCAGCTTGGACAGGGGGAACACTGAAGCTTTCTTT.

This chain joins TRBV7-9 and TRBJ2-7; D is undetermined. V lost 0 bases and J lost 5, with 5 bases in between. This CDR3 spans 12 amino acids. Germline loops: CDR1 SEHNR, CDR2 FQNEAQ (reference sequence). CDR3 DNA: TGTGCCAGCAGCTTAGCCATCGACGAGCAGTACTTC. It yields the protein CASSLAIDEQYF.

The V gene is TRBV10-3, the J gene TRBJ2-3, with 7 bases that match TRBD1. Trimming took 10 bases from V and 0 from J; bases not matched to a gene: 4. Germline V gene data show CDR1 as ENHRY and CDR2 as SYGVKD. This CDR3 has 13 residues. The CDR3 DNA sequence: TGTGCCAACAGGGGTCCTAGCACAGATACGCAGTATTTT. Encoded protein: CANRGPSTDTQYF.

The genes are TRBV14 and TRBJ1-2; D possibly corresponds to TRBD1 (5 bases). The CDR3 covers 12 residues. Per the germline V gene, CDR1 is SGHDN and CDR2 is FVKESK. Trimming removed 8 bases at V and 0 bases at J, with 7 bases between. Here the CDR3 reads CASGASNYGYTF. CDR3 in DNA: TGTGCCAGCGGGGCGTCTAACTATGGCTACACCTTC. Together with reference TRBV14 and TRBJ1-2, the CDR3 gives the full variable domain: EAGVTQFPSHSVIEKGQTVTLRCDPISGHDNLYWYRRVMGKEIKFLLHFVKESKQDESGMPNNRFLAERTGGTYSTLKVQPAELEDSGVYFCASGASNYGYTFGSGTRLTVV.

The J gene is TRBJ2-1, the V gene TRBV7-9; D not certain. V dropped 8 bases and J dropped 4 bases, with 12 bases sitting between them. Per germline, CDR1 SEHNR and CDR2 FQNEAQ (reference sequence). The CDR3 is 13 residues long. The CDR3 protein is CASPNGVYNEQFF. The DNA of the CDR3 is TGTGCCAGCCCTAATGGGGTGTACAATGAGCAGTTCTTC.

V gene TRBV2 combines with J gene TRBJ1-3, with D unclear. Per the germline V gene, CDR1 is SNHLY and CDR2 is FYNNEI. CDR3 size: 13 residues. Trimming took 11 bases from V and 0 from J, leaving 11 bases between them. The CDR3 sequence: CAGGRTSGNTIYF. As DNA, the CDR3 is TGTGCCGGAGGACGTACCTCTGGAAACACCATATATTTT.

This clone occurred a few times. This chain joins TRBV7-8 and TRBJ1-1; no reliable D call. CDR1 and CDR2 from the germline V gene are SGHVS and FQNEAQ. This CDR3 comprises 14 residues. The germline V and J ends were trimmed by 5 bases and 0 bases, with 10 bases remaining between them. The CDR3 bases are TGTGCCAGCAGCCAATCCAGGATGAACACTGAAGCTTTCTTT. It yields the protein CASSQSRMNTEAFF.

CDR3 sequence: CASSMMGQVYGYTF. The DNA for the CDR3 is TGTGCCAGTAGTATGATGGGACAGGTCTATGGCTACACCTTC. This chain uses TRBV19 with TRBJ1-2; the match to TRBD1 covers 8 bases. V was pared by 3 bases and J by 4 bases, with 4 bases of the junction left unmatched. Germline-derived CDR1 and CDR2 are LNHDA and SQIVND (reference sequence). The CDR3 consists of 14 residues.

This clone occurred a few times. The J gene is TRBJ2-2, the V gene TRBV5-1; D remains ambiguous. The germline gives CDR1 SGHRS, CDR2 YFSETQ. The CDR3 consists of 15 residues. Trimming shortened V by 2 bases and J by 4 bases, and 12 bases separated the two germline ends. The CDR3 region is CASSFLRTSTGELFF. The CDR3 region has the DNA TGCGCCAGCAGCTTTCTCAGGACCTCCACCGGGGAGCTGTTTTTT.